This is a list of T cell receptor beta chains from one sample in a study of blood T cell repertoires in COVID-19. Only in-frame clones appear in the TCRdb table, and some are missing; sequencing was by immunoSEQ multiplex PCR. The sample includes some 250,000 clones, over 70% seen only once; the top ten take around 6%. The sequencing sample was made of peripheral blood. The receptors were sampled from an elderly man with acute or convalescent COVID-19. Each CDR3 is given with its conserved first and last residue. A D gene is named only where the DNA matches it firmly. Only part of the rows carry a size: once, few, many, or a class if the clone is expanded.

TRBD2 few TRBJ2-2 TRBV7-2 TGTGCCAGCAGCCTCCGACTCCGACTAGCGGGGGTAGACACCGGGGAGCTGTTTTTT CASSLRLRLAGVDTGELFF
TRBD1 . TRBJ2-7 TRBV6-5 TGTGCCAGCAGAAGGGACAGCTCCTACGAGCAGTACTTC CASRRDSSYEQYF
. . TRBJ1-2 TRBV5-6 TGTGCCAGCAGCTTGCGCGCTGACTATGGCTACACCTTC CASSLRADYGYTF
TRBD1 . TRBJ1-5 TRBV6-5 TGTGCCAGCAGTACGACAGGGGTTAATCAGCCCCAGCATTTT CASSTTGVNQPQHF
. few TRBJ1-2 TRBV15 TGTGCCACCAGCAGAGATAATTTCGGGTATCACACCTTC CATSRDNFGYHTF
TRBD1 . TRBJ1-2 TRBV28 TGTGCCAGCAGTCAGGGACAGGGGAAGGCCACCTTC CASSQGQGKATF
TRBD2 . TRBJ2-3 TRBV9 TGTGCCAGCAGCGTAGGGAGAGGTAGCGGGGGGGATACAGATACGCAGTATTTT CASSVGRGSGGDTDTQYF
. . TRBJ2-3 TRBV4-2 TGTGCCAGCAGCCAAGGAACGGATCAATATAGCAATCAGCCCCAGTATTTT CASSQGTDQYSNQPQYF
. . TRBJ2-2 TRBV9 TGTGCCAGCAGCGTAGATCCAGCGGGCGCGGCCGGGGAGCTGTTTTTT CASSVDPAGAAGELFF
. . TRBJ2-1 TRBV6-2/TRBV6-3 TGTGCCAGCAGTAGGAGTAATGAGCAGTTCTTC CASSRSNEQFF
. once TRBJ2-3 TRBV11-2 TGTGCCAGCAGCTGGACCGCAGGGTTTGGCACAGATACGCAGTATTTT CASSWTAGFGTDTQYF
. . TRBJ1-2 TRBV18 TGTGCCAGCTCACCACCGGGAGTAGATGGCTACACCTTC CASSPPGVDGYTF
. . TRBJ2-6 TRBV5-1 TGCGCCAGCTCGGCAGACACCGGGGCCAACGTCCTGACTTTC CASSADTGANVLTF
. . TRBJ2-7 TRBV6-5 TGTGCCAGCAGGAGGACTATCTCCTACGAGCAGTACTTC CASRRTISYEQYF
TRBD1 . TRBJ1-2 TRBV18 TGTGCCAGCGCCCCGGGACAGGGGACTTATGGCTACACCTTC CASAPGQGTYGYTF
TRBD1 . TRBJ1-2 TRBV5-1 TGCGCCAGCAGCATTGGGGACAGCATCTATGGCTACACCTTC CASSIGDSIYGYTF
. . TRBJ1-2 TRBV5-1 TGCGCCAGCAGCTTGGCAGGGAAGACCTATGGCTACACCTTC CASSLAGKTYGYTF
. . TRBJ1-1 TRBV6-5 TGTGCCAGCAGTTACGTGGGGGGCACTGAAGCTTTCTTT CASSYVGGTEAFF
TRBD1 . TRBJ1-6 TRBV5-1 TGCGCCAGCGGCTCCGGACAGGGAAATTCACCCCTCCACTTT CASGSGQGNSPLHF
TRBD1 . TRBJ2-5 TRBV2 TGTGCCAGCAGGCGAAAAGGACAGGGTGCAGAGACCCAGTACTTC CASRRKGQGAETQYF
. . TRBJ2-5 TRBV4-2 TGTGCCAGCAGCCAAGATGCGTCTAGGAAAGAGACCCAGTACTTC CASSQDASRKETQYF
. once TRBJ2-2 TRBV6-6 TGTGCCAGCAGTCCCTGGGGGGACGGGGAGCTGTTTTTT CASSPWGDGELFF
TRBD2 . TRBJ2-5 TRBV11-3 TGTGCCAGCAGCCAAAGGACTAGCGGGCAAGAGACCCAGTACTTC CASSQRTSGQETQYF
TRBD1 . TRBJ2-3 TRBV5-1 TGCGCCAGCAGCTCCGGGACAGGGACCACAGATACGCAGTATTTT CASSSGTGTTDTQYF
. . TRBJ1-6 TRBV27 . CASSSSQSSGSPLHF
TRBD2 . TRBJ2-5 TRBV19 TGTGCCAGTAGTACTTCGGGACTAGCGGTTCAAGAGACCCAGTACTTC CASSTSGLAVQETQYF
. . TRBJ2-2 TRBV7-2 TGTGCCAGCAGCCCCGCGGGGGCGTCCGTTGCCGGGGAGCTGTTTTTT CASSPAGASVAGELFF
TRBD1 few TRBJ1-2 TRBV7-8 TGTGCCAGCAGCCGCAGGGACAGGGGCGATGGCTACACCTTC CASSRRDRGDGYTF
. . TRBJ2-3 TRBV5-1 TGCGCCAGCAGCTTGGATGCGGGACCAAACACAGATACGCAGTATTTT CASSLDAGPNTDTQYF
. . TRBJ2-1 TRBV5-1 TGCGCCAGCAGCTTGGTTACAGGGTACTCCTACAATGAGCAGTTCTTC CASSLVTGYSYNEQFF
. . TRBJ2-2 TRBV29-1 TGCAGCGTTAAGGGACAATCGGACAAAGGTACCGGGGAGCTGTTTTTT CSVKGQSDKGTGELFF
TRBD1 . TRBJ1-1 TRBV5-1 TGCGCCAGCAGCTTGGGGGGGACAGTTAAAGCTGAAGCTTTCTTT CASSLGGTVKAEAFF
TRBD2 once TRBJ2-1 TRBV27 TGTGCCAGCACCGGAAGGACTAGCGGGAGGAGTTCTTTTTACAATGAGCAGTTCTTC CASTGRTSGRSSFYNEQFF
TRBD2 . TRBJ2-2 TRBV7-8 TGTGCCAGCAGCCACCTTAGGGGACTAGCGGCCGACACCGGGGAGCTGTTTTTT CASSHLRGLAADTGELFF
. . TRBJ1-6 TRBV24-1 TGTGCCACCAGTGAAGCAGGTTTTAATTCACCCCTCCACTTT CATSEAGFNSPLHF
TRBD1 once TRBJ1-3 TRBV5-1 TGCGCCAGCAGCTGGGTGACAGGGGAAAACACCATATATTTT CASSWVTGENTIYF
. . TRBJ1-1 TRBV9 TGTGCCAGCAGCGTAGCCAGGGGCACTGAAGCTTTCTTT CASSVARGTEAFF
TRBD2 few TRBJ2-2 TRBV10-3 TGTGCCATCAGTGCACTAGCGGGTGAGAACACCGGGGAGCTGTTTTTT CAISALAGENTGELFF
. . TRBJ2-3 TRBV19 TGTGCCAGTAGTATGGGAGAGCGGTTCCCCACAGATACGCAGTATTTT CASSMGERFPTDTQYF
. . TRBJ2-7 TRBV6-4 TGTGCCAGCAGTGACCCCGTCCCCAACAGGGTTCACGAGCAGTACTTC CASSDPVPNRVHEQYF